The present entry profiles one TCR beta chain with its context. Its antigen is unidentified. The sample belongs to a study of cytomegalovirus exposure and HLA in healthy donors. Study overall: Earlier sequencing of about 179 million T cells yielded 120 million or so unique TCR beta sequences.

Whole-study results and caveats: Several of the most significant clusters appeared, in a later analysis, to be linked to common viral pathogens. Some V segments could not be told apart, so they were left out, TRBV6-2 and TRBV6-3 among them. The study labeled 164 TCR beta chains cytomegalovirus-associated.

Amplification used 60 Vbeta primers and 13 Jbeta primers. The protocol was immunoSEQ multiplex PCR, while the TCRdb copy is restricted to in-frame clones and leaves out a portion. This sample has about 37,000 clones, with roughly 81% found just once. The CDR3 extends over 14 amino acids. V was clipped by 7 bases and J by 10 bases, with 20 bases between them. The germline gives CDR1 MGHDK, CDR2 SYGVNS. The receptor's source is a man aged 25 to 45 in good health and CMV-seronegative. V usage is TRBV25-1 and J usage is TRBJ2-1, with D perhaps matching TRBD1 (6 bases). Sequencing used PBMCs. CDR3 sequence (DNA): TGTGCCAGCAAAGGTCCCGGGACATCGGGGGAGCAGTTCTTC. Its translation: CASKGPGTSGEQFF. The variable domain in full, with the rest retrieved from reference TRBV25-1 and TRBJ2-1, is EADIYQTPRYLVIGTGKKITLECSQTMGHDKMYWYQQDPGMELHLIHYSYGVNSTEKGDLSSESTVSRIRTEHFPLTLESARPSHTSQYLCASKGPGTSGEQFFGPGTRLTVL.